These 9 T cell receptor beta chains share one sample of origin, sequenced in a study of blood T cell repertoires in COVID-19. Using immunoSEQ multiplex PCR, the repertoire was profiled, and TCRdb retains in-frame clones only, with some absent. The data show under 200,000 clones, 80% to 90% seen once. The sequencing sample was made of peripheral blood. These receptors were obtained from a woman aged 50 to 65 with COVID-19, enrolled during active disease.

This rearrangement joins TRBV4-3 to TRBJ2-3; 10 positions agree with TRBD2. This CDR3 is built from 16 residues. V shed 2 bases, J shed 5 bases, and the junction held 7 bases outside the gene matches. Germline CDR1 and CDR2: LGHNA and YSLEER. DNA for the CDR3: TGCGCCAGCAGCCAAACGAGCGGGGGGGTTGGAGATACGCAGTATTTT. The encoded protein is CASSQTSGGVGDTQYF.

The CDR3 spells CASGLGVSSYNEQFF. The CDR3, as DNA: TGTGCTAGTGGTTTAGGGGTAAGCTCCTACAATGAGCAGTTCTTC. The rearrangement joins TRBV12-5 to TRBJ2-1; possibly TRBD1 for D (5 bases). The V end was cut by 3 bases, the J end by 0 bases, with 9 bases between. The CDR3 length is 15 residues. Per the germline V gene, CDR1 is LGHNT and CDR2 is FRNRAP.

The J gene is TRBJ1-3, the V gene TRBV19; D unresolved. The CDR3 consists of 13 residues. V was pared by 3 bases and J by 2 bases, with 5 bases between. Germline V gene sequence: CDR1 LNHDA, CDR2 SQIVND (reference sequence). In nucleotides, the CDR3 is TGTGCCAGTAGTATCAGTACTGGAAACACCATATATTTT. It is translated as CASSISTGNTIYF.

The chain joins TRBV5-1 to TRBJ2-5; D perhaps matches TRBD1 (6 bases). The CDR3 extends over 14 amino acids. Deletions cut 4 bases from V and 2 bases from J, with 12 bases between. Germline-derived CDR1 and CDR2 are SGHRS and YFSETQ. CDR3: CASSPRTDQETQYF. CDR3 in DNA: TGCGCCAGCAGCCCACGGACAGATCAAGAGACCCAGTACTTC.

This chain joins TRBV27 and TRBJ2-3; 12 bases map to TRBD2. The CDR3 is 18 residues long. Germline V gives CDR1 MNHEY, CDR2 SMNVEV (reference sequence). V lost 3 bases, J lost 4 bases, and 11 bases stayed unmatched. The CDR3 region is CASSFGTSGGRGADTQYF. CDR3 DNA: TGTGCCAGCAGTTTCGGCACTAGCGGGGGGAGGGGGGCAGATACGCAGTATTTT.

V usage is TRBV19 and J usage is TRBJ2-7; 8 bases agree with TRBD1. V was pared by 3 bases and J by 5 bases, with 3 bases of the junction left unmatched. CDR3 length: 13 amino acids. Germline CDR1 LNHDA, CDR2 SQIVND (reference sequence). The CDR3: CASSMVTGDEQYF. CDR3 in DNA: TGTGCCAGTAGTATGGTGACAGGGGACGAGCAGTACTTC.

This clone came up once. The rearrangement links TRBV27 to TRBJ2-1; the match to TRBD2 covers 7 bases. The J segment lost 7 bases and the V segment lost 3 bases, leaving 9 bases of the junction unmatched. Germline V lookup: CDR1 MNHEY, CDR2 SMNVEV (reference sequence). This CDR3 has 15 residues. CDR3 sequence (DNA): TGTGCCAGCAGTTTGGGGACTACCGCTAGGAATGAGCAGTTCTTC. Its translation is CASSLGTTARNEQFF.

The V and J genes are TRBV4-2 and TRBJ1-2; TRBD1 is a possible D gene (5 bases). The CDR3 contains 13 residues. Germline V gene data show CDR1 as LGHNA and CDR2 as YNFKEQ. The V end lost 3 bases, the J end lost 6 bases, and 11 bases lay between the germline ends. In nucleotides, the CDR3 is TGTGCCAGCAGCCAGGGCAGGGAGGATGGCTACACCTTC. Translating it yields CASSQGREDGYTF.

The chain carries TRBV14 and TRBJ1-2; 7 bases align to TRBD1. With V trimmed by 2 bases and J by 4 bases, 10 bases remained unmatched. CDR1 SGHDN and CDR2 FVKESK come from the germline V gene. CDR3 length: 16 amino acids. The CDR3 nucleotides read TGTGCCAGCAGCCAACAACCCCCCCCAGGGGGCTATGGCTACACCTTC. Amino acids: CASSQQPPPGGYGYTF. Drawing the rest from reference TRBV14 and TRBJ1-2, the complete variable domain is EAGVTQFPSHSVIEKGQTVTLRCDPISGHDNLYWYRRVMGKEIKFLLHFVKESKQDESGMPNNRFLAERTGGTYSTLKVQPAELEDSGVYFCASSQQPPPGGYGYTFGSGTRLTVV.